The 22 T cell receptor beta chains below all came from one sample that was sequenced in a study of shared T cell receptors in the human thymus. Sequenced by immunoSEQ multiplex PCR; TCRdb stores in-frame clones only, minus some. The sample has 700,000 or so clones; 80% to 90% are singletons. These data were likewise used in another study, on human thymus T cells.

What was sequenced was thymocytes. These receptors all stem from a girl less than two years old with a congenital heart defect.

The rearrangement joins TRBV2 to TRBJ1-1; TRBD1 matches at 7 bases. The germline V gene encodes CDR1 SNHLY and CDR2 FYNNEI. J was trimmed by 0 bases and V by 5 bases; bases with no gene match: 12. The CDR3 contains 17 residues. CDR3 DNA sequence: TGTGCCAGCAGTAGACAGGGAGATGTCGTCGTGAACACTGAAGCTTTCTTT. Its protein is CASSRQGDVVVNTEAFF.

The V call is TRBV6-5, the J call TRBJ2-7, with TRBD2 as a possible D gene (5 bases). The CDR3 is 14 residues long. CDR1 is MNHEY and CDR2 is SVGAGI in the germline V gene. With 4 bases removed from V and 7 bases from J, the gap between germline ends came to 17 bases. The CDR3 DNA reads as TGTGCCAGCAGTTCCCCGAGGGTCGTGGGAGAGCAGTACTTC. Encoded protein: CASSSPRVVGEQYF.

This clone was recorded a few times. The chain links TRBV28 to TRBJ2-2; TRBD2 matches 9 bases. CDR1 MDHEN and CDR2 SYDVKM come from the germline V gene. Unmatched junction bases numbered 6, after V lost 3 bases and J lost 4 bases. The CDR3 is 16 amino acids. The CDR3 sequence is CASSFSGLASTGELFF. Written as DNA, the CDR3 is TGTGCCAGCAGTTTCTCAGGACTAGCGAGCACCGGGGAGCTGTTTTTT.

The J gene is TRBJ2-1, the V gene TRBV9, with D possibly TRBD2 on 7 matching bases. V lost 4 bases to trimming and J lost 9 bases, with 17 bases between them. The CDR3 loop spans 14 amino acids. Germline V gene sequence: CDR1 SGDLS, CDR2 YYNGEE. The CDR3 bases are TGTGCCAGCAGCTCAAGACCGGGGGGCGGTGAGCAGTTCTTC. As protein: CASSSRPGGGEQFF.

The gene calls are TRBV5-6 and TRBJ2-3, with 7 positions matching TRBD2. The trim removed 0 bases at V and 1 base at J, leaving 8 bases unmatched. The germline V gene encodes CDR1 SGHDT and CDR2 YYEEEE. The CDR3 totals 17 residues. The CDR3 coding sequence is TGTGCCAGCAGCTTGGTGGTCCGGGAGGATGGCACAGATACGCAGTATTTT. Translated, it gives CASSLVVREDGTDTQYF.

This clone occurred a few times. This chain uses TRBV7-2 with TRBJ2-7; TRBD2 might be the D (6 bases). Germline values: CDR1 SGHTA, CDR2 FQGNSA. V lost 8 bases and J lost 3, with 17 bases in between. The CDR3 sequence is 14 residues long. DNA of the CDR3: TGTGCCAGCTTTGGGCGGGGAGTGGGCTACGAGCAGTACTTC. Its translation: CASFGRGVGYEQYF.

The CDR3 coding sequence is TGTGCCAGCTCACTATCCCGGGACAGTATTAATCAGCCCCAGCATTTT. As protein: CASSLSRDSINQPQHF. The chain links TRBV18 to TRBJ1-5, with 7 bases fitting TRBD1. CDR3 length: 16 amino acids. CDR1 is KGHSH, CDR2 LQKENI, per germline. Trimming removed 4 bases from V and 4 bases from J; junction bases left unmatched: 10.

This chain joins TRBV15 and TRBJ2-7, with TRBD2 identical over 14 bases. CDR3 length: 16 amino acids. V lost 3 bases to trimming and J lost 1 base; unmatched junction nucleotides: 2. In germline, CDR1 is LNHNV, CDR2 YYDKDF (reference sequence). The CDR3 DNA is TGTGCCACCAGCAGCGGACTAGCGGGGGGATCCTACGAGCAGTACTTC. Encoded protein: CATSSGLAGGSYEQYF.

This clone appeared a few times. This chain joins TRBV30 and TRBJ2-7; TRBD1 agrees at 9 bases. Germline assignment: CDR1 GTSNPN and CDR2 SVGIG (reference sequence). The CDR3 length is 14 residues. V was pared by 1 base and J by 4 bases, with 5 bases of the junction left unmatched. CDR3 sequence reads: CAWSDGTGRYEQYF. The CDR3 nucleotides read TGTGCCTGGAGTGACGGGACAGGGCGGTACGAGCAGTACTTC.

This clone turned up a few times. The CDR3 nucleotides read TGTGCCAGCAGTTCGGCAGGGATCTCTGGGGCCAACGTCCTGACTTTC. This codes for CASSSAGISGANVLTF. This chain links TRBV27 with TRBJ2-6; D is perhaps TRBD1 (5 bases). CDR1 is MNHEY and CDR2 is SMNVEV in the germline V gene (reference sequence). Trimming shortened V by 4 bases and J by 0 bases, and 10 bases separated the two germline ends. CDR3 length: 16 residues.

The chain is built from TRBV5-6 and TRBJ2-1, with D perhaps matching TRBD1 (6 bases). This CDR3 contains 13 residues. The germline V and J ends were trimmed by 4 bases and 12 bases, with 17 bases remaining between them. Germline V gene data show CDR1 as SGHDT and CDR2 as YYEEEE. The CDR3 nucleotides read TGTGCCAGCAGCAACAGGGTATCGAGGGCGCAGTTCTTC. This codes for CASSNRVSRAQFF.

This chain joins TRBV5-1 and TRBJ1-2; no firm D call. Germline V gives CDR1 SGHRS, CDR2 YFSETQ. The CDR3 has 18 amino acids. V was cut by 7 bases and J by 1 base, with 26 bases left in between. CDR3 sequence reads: CASFPSPGRNLVNYGYTF. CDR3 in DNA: TGCGCCAGCTTTCCTAGCCCCGGCAGGAACCTCGTTAACTATGGCTACACCTTC.

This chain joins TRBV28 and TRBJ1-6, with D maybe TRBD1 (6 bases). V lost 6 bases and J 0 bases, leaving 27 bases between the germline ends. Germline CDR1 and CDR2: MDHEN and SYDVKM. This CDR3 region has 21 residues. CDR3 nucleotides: TGTGCCAGCAGCAGACGCTCCAACCTACGGGACAAGAGCTCCTATAATTCACCCCTCCACTTT. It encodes CASSRRSNLRDKSSYNSPLHF. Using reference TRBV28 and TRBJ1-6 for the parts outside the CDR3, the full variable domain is DVKVTQSSRYLVKRTGEKVFLECVQDMDHENMFWYRQDPGLGLRLIYFSYDVKMKEKGDIPEGYSVSREKKERFSLILESASTNQTSMYLCASSRRSNLRDKSSYNSPLHFGNGTRLTVT.

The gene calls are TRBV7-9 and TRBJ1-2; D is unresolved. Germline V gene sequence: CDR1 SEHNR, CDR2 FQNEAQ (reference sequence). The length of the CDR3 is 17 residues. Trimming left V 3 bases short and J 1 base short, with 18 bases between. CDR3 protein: CASSLGRTADINYGYTF. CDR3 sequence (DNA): TGTGCCAGCAGCTTGGGGAGGACTGCTGATATTAACTATGGCTACACCTTC.

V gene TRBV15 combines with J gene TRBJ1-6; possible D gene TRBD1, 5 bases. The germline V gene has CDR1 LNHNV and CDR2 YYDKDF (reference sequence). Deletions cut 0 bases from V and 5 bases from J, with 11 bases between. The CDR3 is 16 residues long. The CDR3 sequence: CATSRDDQGHNSPLHF. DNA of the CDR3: TGTGCCACCAGCAGAGATGATCAGGGCCATAATTCACCCCTCCACTTT.

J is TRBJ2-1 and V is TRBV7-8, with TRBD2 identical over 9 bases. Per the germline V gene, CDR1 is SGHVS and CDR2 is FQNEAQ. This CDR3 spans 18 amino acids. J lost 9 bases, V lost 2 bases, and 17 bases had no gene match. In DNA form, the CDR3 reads TGTGCCAGCAGCTTACGTGGGGGATGGTTAGCGGGGGTGGGTGAGCAGTTCTTC. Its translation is CASSLRGGWLAGVGEQFF.

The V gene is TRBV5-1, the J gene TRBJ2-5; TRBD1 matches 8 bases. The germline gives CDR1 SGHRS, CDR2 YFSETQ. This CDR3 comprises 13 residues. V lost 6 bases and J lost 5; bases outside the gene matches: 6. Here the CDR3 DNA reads TGCGCCAGCACGGACAGGGAGTCGGAGACCCAGTACTTC. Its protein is CASTDRESETQYF.

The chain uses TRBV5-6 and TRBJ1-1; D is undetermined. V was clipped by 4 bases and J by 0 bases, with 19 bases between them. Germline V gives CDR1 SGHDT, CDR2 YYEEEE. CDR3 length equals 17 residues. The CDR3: CASSGGSVSRLNTEAFF. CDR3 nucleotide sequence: TGTGCCAGCAGCGGCGGATCGGTAAGCAGATTGAACACTGAAGCTTTCTTT.

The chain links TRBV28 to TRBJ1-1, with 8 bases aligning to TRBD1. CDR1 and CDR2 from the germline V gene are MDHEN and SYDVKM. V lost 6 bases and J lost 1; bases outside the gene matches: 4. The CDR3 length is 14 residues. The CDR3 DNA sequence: TGTGCCAGCAGACGGGACAGGAGGAACACTGAAGCTTTCTTT. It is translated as CASRRDRRNTEAFF.

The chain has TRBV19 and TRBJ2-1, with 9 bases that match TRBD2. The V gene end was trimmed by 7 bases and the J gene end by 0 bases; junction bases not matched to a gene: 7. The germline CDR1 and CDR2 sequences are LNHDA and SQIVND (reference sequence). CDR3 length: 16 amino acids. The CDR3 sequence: CASNRASGVSYNEQFF. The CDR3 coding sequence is TGTGCCAGTAACCGGGCTAGCGGGGTCTCCTACAATGAGCAGTTCTTC. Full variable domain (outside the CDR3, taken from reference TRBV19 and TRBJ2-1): DGGITQSPKYLFRKEGQNVTLSCEQNLNHDAMYWYRQDPGQGLRLIYYSQIVNDFQKGDIAEGYSVSREKKESFPLTVTSAQKNPTAFYLCASNRASGVSYNEQFFGPGTRLTVL.

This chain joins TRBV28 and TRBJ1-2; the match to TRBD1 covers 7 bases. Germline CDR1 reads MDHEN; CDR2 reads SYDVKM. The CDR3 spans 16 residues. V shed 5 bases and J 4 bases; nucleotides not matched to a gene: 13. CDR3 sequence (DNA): TGTGCCAGCAGTGTGCGTACCGGGACAGCCCGCTATGGCTACACCTTC. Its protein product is CASSVRTGTARYGYTF.

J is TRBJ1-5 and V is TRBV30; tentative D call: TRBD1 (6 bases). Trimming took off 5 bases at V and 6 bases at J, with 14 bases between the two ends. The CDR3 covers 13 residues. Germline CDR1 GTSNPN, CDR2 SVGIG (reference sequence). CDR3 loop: CAWGNRVGQPQHF. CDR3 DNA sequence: TGTGCCTGGGGGAACAGGGTCGGTCAGCCCCAGCATTTT.